This T cell receptor (beta chain) comes out of a study of patients and donors after allogeneic stem cell transplantation. Looked up from germline, CDR1 is SGHRS and CDR2 is YFSETQ. V lost 7 bases to trimming and J lost 4 bases, with 21 bases between them. This CDR3 is built from 15 residues. Only a few counts were recorded for this clonotype. Each CDR3 protein gets one entry after TCRdb re-called the RT-PCR reads with MiXCR. The table has 900,000 to 1,000,000 distinct CDR3 sequences, more than 15% seen once. The receptor was isolated from a human donor who was either an allogeneic HSCT recipient or a stem cell or donor lymphocyte infusion donor (not recorded which). It is not recorded whose cells these are; they may come from a transplant donor. This chain joins TRBV5-1 and TRBJ2-7; D is perhaps TRBD2 (7 bases). Sequencing input: blood, either unsorted or a sorted T cell fraction (not recorded which). DNA for the CDR3: TGCGCCAGCGGGCCCGCCTCGGGGGGCCCATACGAGCAGTACTTC. Translation gives CASGPASGGPYEQYF. The whole variable domain, filled in from reference TRBV5-1 and TRBJ2-7, reads KAGVTQTPRYLIKTRGQQVTLSCSPISGHRSVSWYQQTPGQGLQFLFEYFSETQRNKGNFPGRFSGRQFSNSRSEMNVSTLELGDSALYLCASGPASGGPYEQYFGPGTRLTVT.